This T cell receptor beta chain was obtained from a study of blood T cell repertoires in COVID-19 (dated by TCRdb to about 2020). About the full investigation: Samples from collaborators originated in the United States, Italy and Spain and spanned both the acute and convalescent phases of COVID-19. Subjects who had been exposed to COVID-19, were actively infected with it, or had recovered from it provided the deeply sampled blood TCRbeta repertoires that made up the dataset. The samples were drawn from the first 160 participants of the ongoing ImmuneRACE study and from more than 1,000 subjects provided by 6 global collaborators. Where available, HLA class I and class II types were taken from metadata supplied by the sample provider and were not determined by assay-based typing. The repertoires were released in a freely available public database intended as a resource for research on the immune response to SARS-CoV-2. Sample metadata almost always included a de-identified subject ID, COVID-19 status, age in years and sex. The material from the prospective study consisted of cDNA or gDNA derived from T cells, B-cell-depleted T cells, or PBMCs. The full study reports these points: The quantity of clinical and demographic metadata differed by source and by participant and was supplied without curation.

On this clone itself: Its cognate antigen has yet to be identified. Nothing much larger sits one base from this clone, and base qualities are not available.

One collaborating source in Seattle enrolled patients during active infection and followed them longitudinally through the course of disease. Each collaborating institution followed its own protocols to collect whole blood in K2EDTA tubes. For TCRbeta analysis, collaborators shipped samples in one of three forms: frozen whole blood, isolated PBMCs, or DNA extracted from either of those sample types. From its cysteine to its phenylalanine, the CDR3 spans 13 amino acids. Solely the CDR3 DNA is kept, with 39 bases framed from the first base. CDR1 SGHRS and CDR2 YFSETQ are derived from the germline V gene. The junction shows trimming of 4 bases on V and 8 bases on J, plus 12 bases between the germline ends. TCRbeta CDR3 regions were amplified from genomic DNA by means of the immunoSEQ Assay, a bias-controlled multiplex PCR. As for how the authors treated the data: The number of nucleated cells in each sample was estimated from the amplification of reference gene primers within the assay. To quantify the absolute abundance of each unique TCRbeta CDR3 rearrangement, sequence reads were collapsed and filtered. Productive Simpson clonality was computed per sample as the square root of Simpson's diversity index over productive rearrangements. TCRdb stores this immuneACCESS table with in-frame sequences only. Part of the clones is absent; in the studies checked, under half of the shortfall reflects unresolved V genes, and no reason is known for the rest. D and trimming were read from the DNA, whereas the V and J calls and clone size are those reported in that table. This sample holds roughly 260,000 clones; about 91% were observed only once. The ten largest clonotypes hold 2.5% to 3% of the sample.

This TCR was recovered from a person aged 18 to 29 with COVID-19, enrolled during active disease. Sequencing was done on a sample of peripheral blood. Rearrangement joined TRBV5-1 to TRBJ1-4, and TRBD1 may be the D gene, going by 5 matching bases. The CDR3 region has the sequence CASSRGTGEKLFF. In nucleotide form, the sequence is TGCGCCAGCAGCCGGGGGACGGGCGAAAAACTGTTTTTT.